This is a list of T cell receptor beta chains from one sample in a study of PD-1 blockade in classical Hodgkin lymphoma. The method was immunoSEQ multiplex PCR; TCRdb's version includes in-frame clones alone and lacks a portion of them. The table shows 90,000 or so clones, with roughly 91% occurring only once. The specimen was peripheral blood mononuclear cells (PBMCs), collected before the second cycle of nivolumab. These receptors were taken from a human donor with classical Hodgkin lymphoma. Both conserved end residues are part of each CDR3. D genes are given only for firm matches.

J: TRBJ2-1; V: TRBV6-1; D: .; CDR3: CASSEAGGAGNEQFF; DNA: TGTGCCAGCAGTGAAGCGGGTGGGGCGGGGAATGAGCAGTTCTTC
J: TRBJ2-7; V: TRBV5-6; D: TRBD1; CDR3: CASQQGVGYEQYF; DNA: TGTGCCAGTCAACAGGGGGTAGGTTACGAGCAGTACTTC
J: TRBJ2-7; V: TRBV6-1; D: TRBD1; CDR3: CASSGSTGTGFYEQYF; DNA: TGTGCCAGCAGTGGTAGTACCGGGACAGGGTTCTACGAGCAGTACTTC
J: TRBJ1-1; V: TRBV5-6; D: TRBD1; CDR3: CASSFGFDRGGLNTEAFF; DNA: TGTGCCAGCAGCTTTGGGTTTGACAGGGGGGGTTTGAACACTGAAGCTTTCTTT
J: TRBJ1-2; V: TRBV5-5; D: .; CDR3: CASSLDPRGAYGYTF; DNA: TGTGCCAGCAGCTTGGATCCACGGGGAGCCTATGGCTACACCTTC
J: TRBJ2-1; V: TRBV9; D: TRBD2; CDR3: CASSQGTSGAISYNEQFF; DNA: TGTGCCAGCAGCCAAGGGACTAGCGGGGCAATTTCCTACAATGAGCAGTTCTTC
J: TRBJ1-1; V: TRBV28; D: .; CDR3: CASSPLTGPLATEAFF; DNA: TGTGCCAGCAGTCCTTTGACGGGACCCTTGGCCACTGAAGCTTTCTTT
J: TRBJ1-5; V: TRBV6-5; D: .; CDR3: CASSWGDNQPQHF; DNA: TGTGCCAGCAGTTGGGGGGACAATCAGCCCCAGCATTTT
J: TRBJ1-1; V: TRBV7-9; D: TRBD1; CDR3: CADGTGVTEAFF; DNA: TGTGCCGACGGGACAGGGGTTACTGAAGCTTTCTTT
J: TRBJ1-2; V: TRBV2; D: .; CDR3: CASSELLTLRGYTF; DNA: TGTGCCAGCAGTGAATTGTTGACGCTCCGAGGCTACACCTTC
J: TRBJ1-5; V: TRBV19; D: .; CDR3: CASSEGSQPQHF; DNA: TGTGCCAGTAGTGAGGGGAGTCAGCCCCAGCATTTT